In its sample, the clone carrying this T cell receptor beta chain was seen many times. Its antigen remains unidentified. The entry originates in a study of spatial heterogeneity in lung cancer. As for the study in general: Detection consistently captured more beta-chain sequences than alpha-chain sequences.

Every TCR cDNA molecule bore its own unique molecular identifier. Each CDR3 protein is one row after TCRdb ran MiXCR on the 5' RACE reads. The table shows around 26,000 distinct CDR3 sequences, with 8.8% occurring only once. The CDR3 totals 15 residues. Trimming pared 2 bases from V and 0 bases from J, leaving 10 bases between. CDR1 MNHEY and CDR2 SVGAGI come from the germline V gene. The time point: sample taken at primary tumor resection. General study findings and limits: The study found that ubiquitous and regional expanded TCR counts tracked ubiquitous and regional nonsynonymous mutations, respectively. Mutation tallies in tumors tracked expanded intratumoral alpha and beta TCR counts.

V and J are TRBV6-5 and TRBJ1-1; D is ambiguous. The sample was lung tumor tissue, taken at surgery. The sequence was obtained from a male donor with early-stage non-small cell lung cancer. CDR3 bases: TGTGCCAGCAGTTACGCGGTTAGCTTGAACACTGAAGCTTTCTTT. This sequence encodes CASSYAVSLNTEAFF.